The entry below describes one T cell receptor beta chain. Its antigen is currently unknown. Exclusion of a patient resulted from uncontrolled infection, other autoimmune disease, pregnancy or lactation. Clinical symptoms, serum thyroxine and TRAb, thyroid ultrasound and orbital computed tomography together formed the diagnostic basis. This sample was included in a study of T cells in Graves' hyperthyroidism and ophthalmopathy. Study-wide points: Researchers found most expanded thyroid clonotypes above 0.001 in blood as well.

What was amplified from RNA transcripts were TCR beta CDR3 regions. RT-PCR in the first round (using the HTBI primer set) targeted the TCR CDR3. In TCRdb, the multiplex PCR reads were re-called with MiXCR into one record per CDR3 protein. The data hold hundreds of thousands of distinct CDR3 sequences, with 46% observed a single time. This CDR3 comprises 13 residues. Looked up from germline, CDR1 is ENHRY and CDR2 is SYGVKD. The germline V and J ends were trimmed by 8 bases and 6 bases, with 16 bases remaining between them. Sequencing was carried out using peripheral blood or thyroid tissue (not recorded which). The clonotype was recovered from a woman younger than 35 with Graves' hyperthyroidism. The chain carries TRBV10-3 and TRBJ1-2, with D unclear. The CDR3 DNA follows: TGTGCCATCGGCCCGGTCGGGGTCCATGGCTACACCTTC. Translated, it gives CAIGPVGVHGYTF.